What follows are 19 T cell receptor beta chains derived from one specimen sequenced in a study of T cell responses to AZD1222 COVID-19 vaccine. Only in-frame clones appear in the TCRdb table, and some are missing; sequencing was by immunoSEQ multiplex PCR. The repertoire has about 120,000 clones, about 85% of them found once; the top ten carry 2% to 3%. The sample was peripheral blood, taken on day 0 of AZD1222 vaccination. These receptors all come from an adult in good health.

This rearrangement joins TRBV27 to TRBJ2-1, with 10 nucleotides matching TRBD2. V trimming: 5 bases; J trimming: 4 bases; junction bases outside the gene matches: 11. The germline V gene encodes CDR1 MNHEY and CDR2 SMNVEV (reference sequence). The CDR3 covers 17 residues. CDR3 protein: CASSPKEREGLYNEQFF. Written as DNA, the CDR3 is TGTGCCAGCAGTCCTAAGGAGCGGGAGGGTCTTTACAATGAGCAGTTCTTC.

The count of this clone is one. CDR3 protein: CASRPGGAGIAKNIQYF. The CDR3 nucleotides are TGTGCCAGCAGACCCGGGGGCGCGGGCATAGCCAAAAACATTCAGTACTTC. This sequence joins TRBV3-1 (or the pseudogene TRBV3-2) and TRBJ2-4; the D gene could be TRBD1 or TRBD2 (6 bases each). Per the germline V gene, CDR1 is LGHDT and CDR2 is YNNKEL (reference sequence). With 6 bases removed from V and 0 bases from J, the gap between germline ends came to 18 bases. The CDR3 loop spans 17 amino acids.

The CDR3 loop reads CASRAEDGRDSPLHF. The CDR3 DNA reads TGCGCCAGCAGGGCCGAGGACGGGAGGGATTCACCCCTCCACTTT. The genes are TRBV5-1 and TRBJ1-6, with D uncertain. CDR1 SGHRS and CDR2 YFSETQ come from the germline V gene. The ends were cut back, 5 bases at V and 8 bases at J, with 17 bases in the middle. This CDR3 spans 15 amino acids.

This chain connects TRBV24-1 to TRBJ1-5; D is undetermined. This CDR3 has 15 residues. The germline V and J ends were trimmed by 2 bases and 4 bases, with 11 bases remaining between them. Germline CDR1 is KGHDR and CDR2 is SFDVKD. The CDR3 DNA reads TGTGCCACCAGTGATTCCCGGGGAGGGAATCAGCCCCAGCATTTT. This sequence encodes CATSDSRGGNQPQHF.

V usage is TRBV5-4 and J usage is TRBJ2-7, with 9 bases that match TRBD1. The V gene's germline CDR1 is SGHNT and CDR2 YYREEE (reference sequence). Trimming at V came to 1 base and at J to 2 bases, leaving 4 bases not matched to a gene. This CDR3 comprises 15 residues. The CDR3 coding sequence is TGTGCCAGCAGCTTGTTGGGACAGGGTGCCTACGAGCAGTACTTC. This translates into CASSLLGQGAYEQYF.

The chain employs TRBV18 and TRBJ1-6, with 10 bases fitting TRBD1. The length of the CDR3 is 15 residues. CDR1 and CDR2 from the germline V gene are KGHSH and LQKENI. Trimming took 6 bases from V and 8 from J; bases not matched to a gene: 7. The CDR3, as DNA: TGTGCCAGCTCTCCTCGGACAGGGGGGGATTCACCCCTCCACTTT. This translates into CASSPRTGGDSPLHF.

The rearrangement links TRBV5-1 to TRBJ1-2, with a tentative D call TRBD1 (5 bases). The CDR3 loop spans 15 amino acids. CDR1 and CDR2 (germline): SGHRS, YFSETQ. V shed 3 bases and J shed 5 bases, with 17 bases lying between them. The CDR3 nucleotides are TGCGCCAGCAGCTGGGCCTCCGGGACTGCATATGGCTACACCTTC. It yields the protein CASSWASGTAYGYTF. Using reference TRBV5-1 and TRBJ1-2 for the parts outside the CDR3, the full variable domain is KAGVTQTPRYLIKTRGQQVTLSCSPISGHRSVSWYQQTPGQGLQFLFEYFSETQRNKGNFPGRFSGRQFSNSRSEMNVSTLELGDSALYLCASSWASGTAYGYTFGSGTRLTVV.

As for this clone: Other DNA sequences from this sample encode an identical CDR3 as well. J is TRBJ1-1 and V is TRBV6-5; maybe TRBD1 (5 bases). The CDR3 extends over 14 amino acids. The germline gives CDR1 MNHEY, CDR2 SVGAGI. Deletions cut 0 bases from V and 2 bases from J, with 7 bases between. The CDR3 loop reads CASSYSTVNTEAFF. CDR3 in DNA: TGTGCCAGCAGTTACTCGACAGTAAACACTGAAGCTTTCTTT.

The J gene is TRBJ1-2, the V gene TRBV24-1; D not resolved. The germline gives CDR1 KGHDR, CDR2 SFDVKD. The CDR3 totals 12 residues. V lost 2 bases, J lost 6 bases, and 6 bases lay in between. The CDR3 here is CATSDWADGYTF. The CDR3 bases are TGTGCCACCAGTGATTGGGCGGATGGCTACACCTTC.

The genes are TRBV19 and TRBJ2-3, with 9 positions matching TRBD1. The CDR3 has 16 amino acids. V dropped 5 bases and J dropped 0; count of bases not matched to a gene: 6. Germline assignment: CDR1 LNHDA and CDR2 SQIVND (reference sequence). The CDR3 loop reads CASSPTGGWSTDTQYF. CDR3 DNA sequence: TGTGCCAGTAGTCCCACAGGGGGCTGGAGCACAGATACGCAGTATTTT.

The genes are TRBV25-1 and TRBJ1-1; the D gene is possibly TRBD1 (5 bases). The germline V gene encodes CDR1 MGHDK and CDR2 SYGVNS. Trimming removed 5 bases from V and 0 bases from J, with 16 bases in between. This CDR3 region has 16 residues. The CDR3 loop is CASSSREGFMNTEAFF. CDR3 DNA sequence: TGTGCCAGCAGTTCCCGAGAGGGGTTCATGAACACTGAAGCTTTCTTT. Based on the CDR3 plus reference TRBV25-1 and TRBJ1-1, the full variable domain is EADIYQTPRYLVIGTGKKITLECSQTMGHDKMYWYQQDPGMELHLIHYSYGVNSTEKGDLSSESTVSRIRTEHFPLTLESARPSHTSQYLCASSSREGFMNTEAFFGQGTRLTVV.

Only one count was recorded for this clone. The chain combines TRBV9 with TRBJ2-3; 9 nucleotides line up with TRBD1. The trim removed 4 bases at V and 3 bases at J, leaving 15 bases unmatched. The length of the CDR3 is 18 residues. Germline-derived CDR1 and CDR2 are SGDLS and YYNGEE. CDR3 nucleotide sequence: TGTGCCAGCAGCATAGCCCTGACAGGGGGAGACAGGACAGATACGCAGTATTTT. Translated: CASSIALTGGDRTDTQYF.

J is TRBJ2-1 and V is TRBV5-1; 11 nucleotides line up with TRBD2. This CDR3 is 15 amino acids long. Germline values: CDR1 SGHRS, CDR2 YFSETQ. Losses at the gene ends were 0 bases for V and 7 bases for J; bases not matched to a gene: 3. DNA for the CDR3: TGCGCCAGCAGCTTGGGTAGCGGGAGGGCTAATGAGCAGTTCTTC. Residues: CASSLGSGRANEQFF.

The CDR3 spells CASSSLAGGYEQYF. CDR3 nucleotides: TGTGCCAGTAGTTCACTAGCGGGAGGCTACGAGCAGTACTTC. The chain is built from TRBV19 and TRBJ2-7, with 12 bases fitting TRBD2. With V trimmed by 5 bases and J by 3 bases, 2 bases remained unmatched. This CDR3 contains 14 residues. Looked up from germline, CDR1 is LNHDA and CDR2 is SQIVND (reference sequence).

The V and J genes are TRBV29-1 and TRBJ1-3; 7 bases are a match to TRBD1. This CDR3 contains 14 residues. CDR1 SQVTM and CDR2 ANQGSEA come from the germline V gene. The V segment lost 6 bases and the J segment 4 bases; nucleotides outside the gene matches: 9. The CDR3 spells CSVARGLEGNTIYF. CDR3 nucleotides: TGCAGCGTGGCTAGGGGGCTTGAGGGAAACACCATATATTTT.

The gene calls are TRBV28 and TRBJ2-1; D is unclear. Deletions cut 8 bases from V and 8 bases from J, with 22 bases between. Germline V gene sequence: CDR1 MDHEN, CDR2 SYDVKM. The CDR3 spans 15 residues. The CDR3 DNA reads TGTGCCAGCGGACCACTGGGGAACAGAGTCGATGAGCAGTTCTTC. It codes for CASGPLGNRVDEQFF.

This clone was seen many times. Given the absence of the conserved phenylalanine or tryptophan at the CDR3 end, a read error is likely. It is unclear where the CDR3 begins or ends on the DNA, so no DNA is shown, and the CDR3 is as TCRdb lists it. This CDR3 is CASSVATGWPLGI. V usage is TRBV9 and J usage is TRBJ1-3; the table's D call, TRBD1, was not checked against the DNA. Ends included, the CDR3 has 13 residues. CDR1 is SGDLS and CDR2 is YYNGEE in the germline V gene.

V is TRBV27 and J is TRBJ1-6; D gene uncertain. The CDR3 is 16 residues long. Deletions cut 5 bases from V and 0 bases from J, with 11 bases between. Per the germline V gene, CDR1 is MNHEY and CDR2 is SMNVEV (reference sequence). Written as DNA, the CDR3 is TGTGCCAGCAGTACCCGGCCCAGCTCCTATAATTCACCCCTCCACTTT. This sequence encodes CASSTRPSSYNSPLHF.

The chain uses TRBV5-1 and TRBJ2-5, with TRBD2 matching over 9 bases. The CDR3 is 16 residues long. Losses at the gene ends were 0 bases for V and 5 bases for J; bases not matched to a gene: 8. Germline assignment: CDR1 SGHRS and CDR2 YFSETQ. CDR3 region: CASSLARGREGETQYF. The DNA for the CDR3 is TGCGCCAGCAGCTTGGCCCGCGGGAGGGAAGGGGAGACCCAGTACTTC.